This T cell receptor (beta chain) was sequenced during a study of blood T cell repertoires in COVID-19. Looking at the study overall: Sites across the United States, Italy and Spain contributed samples from acute and convalescent COVID-19. PBMCs, B-cell-depleted T cells, or T cells provided the cDNA or gDNA that made up the material.

Original data processing: Cell counts per sample came from amplifying reference gene primers. Produced via immunoSEQ multiplex PCR; TCRdb's table is partial and in-frame only. V and J calls and clone size are given by that table; D and trimming were obtained from the DNA. This sample has fewer than 85,000 clones, with around two thirds found just once. Germline CDR1 LNHDA, CDR2 SQIVND (reference sequence). The length of the CDR3 is 13 residues. V lost 5 bases and J lost 9, with 11 bases in between. The specimen sequenced was peripheral blood. The chain uses TRBV19 and TRBJ1-6, with D perhaps TRBD1 (5 bases). The sequence derives from a human donor with acute or convalescent COVID-19. The donor label of this sample is uncertain. CDR3: CASSPRGSSPLHF. CDR3 DNA: TGTGCCAGTAGTCCCCGGGGGTCTTCACCCCTCCACTTT.